The 9 T cell receptor beta chains reported below all come from one sample, sequenced in a study of Graves' ophthalmopathy and Graves' hyperthyroidism. Amplification targeted the TCR beta CDR3 regions, with RNA transcripts as the source material. An opening RT-PCR round employed HTBI primers and preceded a second-round multiplex PCR. Via MiXCR, TCRdb re-called the multiplex PCR reads, giving one row per CDR3 protein. This sample has about 1.2 million distinct CDR3 sequences, with around a third found just once. The specimen was peripheral blood or thyroid tissue (not recorded which). These receptors were obtained from an adult man with Graves' hyperthyroidism.

This clonotype was found many times. V usage is TRBV10-3 and J usage is TRBJ2-2; D may be TRBD2 (6 bases). The CDR3 length is 12 residues. Germline-derived CDR1 and CDR2 are ENHRY and SYGVKD. V was trimmed by 8 bases and J by 6 bases, leaving 10 bases between them. CDR3 nucleotides: TGTGCCATCCTGGGCGGGGCCGGGGAGCTGTTTTTT. This gives the protein CAILGGAGELFF.

This clonotype was observed many times. The chain employs TRBV7-9 and TRBJ1-1; D not certain. V lost 7 bases to trimming and J lost 4 bases, with 10 bases between them. The CDR3 consists of 12 residues. Germline CDR1 SEHNR, CDR2 FQNEAQ (reference sequence). The CDR3 DNA reads as TGTGCCAGCAACGGCGGCGGCACTGAAGCTTTCTTT. Translating gives CASNGGGTEAFF.

This clonotype appeared many times. The chain couples TRBV12-3 or TRBV12-4 to TRBJ1-2; D is ambiguous. Trimming pared 3 bases from V and 1 base from J, leaving 9 bases between. The CDR3 has 14 amino acids. CDR3 region: CASSLAGNNYGYTF. CDR3 sequence (DNA): TGTGCCAGCAGTTTGGCGGGTAATAACTATGGCTACACCTTC.

CDR3 sequence reads: CSATPSTEAFF. DNA for the CDR3: TGCAGTGCTACACCGAGCACTGAAGCTTTCTTT. The chain couples TRBV20-1 to TRBJ1-1; no clear D. The V end was cut by 4 bases, the J end by 4 bases, with 7 bases between. The CDR3 is made up of 11 amino acids. CDR1 and CDR2 from the germline V gene are DFQATT and SNEGSKA (reference sequence).

The chain has TRBV9 and TRBJ1-2, with 7 bases that match TRBD1. The CDR3 is 15 residues long. Germline CDR1 and CDR2: SGDLS and YYNGEE. V lost 2 bases, J lost 4 bases, and 8 bases stayed unmatched. In DNA form, the CDR3 reads TGTGCCAGCAGCGTTGAATGGTCAGGGGGCTATGGCTACACCTTC. Translating it yields CASSVEWSGGYGYTF. The entire variable domain, with the rest obtained from reference TRBV9 and TRBJ1-2, is as follows: DSGVTQTPKHLITATGQRVTLRCSPRSGDLSVYWYQQSLDQGLQFLIQYYNGEERAKGNILERFSAQQFPDLHSELNLSSLELGDSALYFCASSVEWSGGYGYTFGSGTRLTVV.

The chain is built from TRBV2 and TRBJ1-5; D possibly corresponds to TRBD1 (6 bases). V was pared by 5 bases and J by 6 bases, with 17 bases between. CDR1 is SNHLY and CDR2 is FYNNEI in the germline V gene. This CDR3 region has 15 residues. The CDR3 here is CASSFGSGASQPQHF. Here the CDR3 DNA reads TGTGCCAGCAGTTTTGGTTCAGGGGCCAGTCAGCCCCAGCATTTT.

V usage is TRBV10-3 and J usage is TRBJ2-6; the D gene is possibly TRBD2 (7 bases). The V gene's germline CDR1 is ENHRY and CDR2 SYGVKD. This CDR3 comprises 15 residues. V dropped 10 bases and J dropped 4 bases, with 17 bases sitting between them. The CDR3 bases are TGTGCCAGCTCTTGGGGGGGCGCCGGGGCCAACGTCCTGACTTTC. Protein product: CASSWGGAGANVLTF.

This clonotype was found once. The junction shows a germline mismatch at one end, possibly a read error. This rearrangement joins TRBV4-1 to TRBJ2-6; no firm D call. Germline loops: CDR1 MGHRA, CDR2 YSYEKL. This CDR3 contains 14 residues. CDR3 DNA: TGCGCCAGCAGCAACAGATATGGGGACAACGTCCTGACTTTC. Translating it yields CASSNRYGDNVLTF.

This clonotype was recorded many times. V and J are TRBV10-3 and TRBJ1-1; maybe TRBD1 (5 bases). Germline CDR1 reads ENHRY; CDR2 reads SYGVKD. Trimming removed 8 bases at V and 5 bases at J, with 15 bases between. The CDR3 contains 13 residues. Here the CDR3 reads CAIGRQGRTEAFF. DNA of the CDR3: TGTGCCATCGGCCGCCAGGGTCGGACTGAAGCTTTCTTT.